These 22 T cell receptor beta chains came from one sample sequenced in a study of molecular identifiers for immune sequencing clone quantification. Each CDR3 protein is one row after TCRdb ran MiXCR on the PCR reads. The table has over 65,000 distinct CDR3 sequences, about 23% seen once; the top ten hold 0.78%. The sequenced material came from naive CD8+ T cells from blood, with Jurkat cell RNA spiked in. The subset here: FACS-sorted CD8+CD4-CCR7+CD45RA+ naive T cells. These receptors were taken from a human donor in good health. Some libraries in this study had Jurkat cell RNA spiked in.

Comments on this clonotype: A much larger clone sits a single nucleotide away, making a read error possible. This sequence joins TRBV10-1 and TRBJ2-3, with D uncertain. This CDR3 comprises 13 residues. From germline, CDR1 is WNHNN and CDR2 SYGVQD (reference sequence). The chain's CDR3 is CASSDRPADAQYF. The CDR3 DNA reads TGCGCCAGCAGTGACCGACCTGCAGATGCGCAGTATTTT.

This clonotype was seen only a few times. V is TRBV21-1 and J is TRBJ2-7. TRBV21-1 is a pseudogene segment. The length of the CDR3 is 13 residues. The CDR3 DNA reads as TGTGCCAGCATCGGCCTAGGACGGTACGAGCAGTACTTC. Translating it yields CASIGLGRYEQYF.

The chain carries TRBV19 and TRBJ1-5, with D unresolved. Germline V gives CDR1 LNHDA, CDR2 SQIVND (reference sequence). Trimming shortened V by 10 bases and J by 1 base, and 17 bases separated the two germline ends. The CDR3 totals 15 residues. The DNA of the CDR3 is TGTGCCACCAAACCGGGGAGTAGGAGCAATCAGCCCCAGCATTTT. This encodes CATKPGSRSNQPQHF.

The rearrangement joins TRBV7-9 to TRBJ2-7; possible D gene TRBD1, 6 bases. The germline gives CDR1 SEHNR, CDR2 FQNEAQ (reference sequence). V shed 8 bases and J shed 0 bases, with 14 bases lying between them. This CDR3 has 14 amino acids. CDR3 sequence: CASAPGTSSYEQYF. DNA for the CDR3: TGTGCCAGCGCCCCCGGGACATCCTCCTACGAGCAGTACTTC.

This clonotype was seen repeatedly, ten times or more. The chain has TRBV4-1 and TRBJ1-5; TRBD1 matches at 7 bases. Germline lookup yields CDR1 MGHRA and CDR2 YSYEKL. V was pared by 1 base and J by 7 bases, with 7 bases of the junction left unmatched. This CDR3 comprises 15 residues. CDR3 sequence (DNA): TGCGCCAGCAGCCAAGCAGGACAGGATGGGCAGCCCCAGCATTTT. This codes for CASSQAGQDGQPQHF.

Ten or more counts support this clonotype. The rearrangement uses TRBV5-5 and TRBJ1-5; D is uncertain. Trimming shortened V by 4 bases and J by 0 bases, and 8 bases separated the two germline ends. The germline CDR1 and CDR2 sequences are SGHKS and YYEKEE (reference sequence). The CDR3 runs to 14 residues. The CDR3 DNA is TGTGCCAGCAGCCCATGGAGTAGCAATCAGCCCCAGCATTTT. Translated: CASSPWSSNQPQHF.

This clonotype was counted a few times. This rearrangement joins TRBV4-1 to TRBJ1-1; 7 bases align to TRBD1. CDR3 length: 15 amino acids. The germline CDR1 and CDR2 sequences are MGHRA and YSYEKL. V dropped 1 base and J dropped 0; count of bases not matched to a gene: 2. The CDR3 coding sequence is TGCGCCAGCAGCCAAGCACAGGGGATGAACACTGAAGCTTTCTTT. Protein product: CASSQAQGMNTEAFF.

This clonotype came up a few times. This sequence joins TRBV4-2 and TRBJ2-1; D is unresolved. Trimming took off 7 bases at V and 3 bases at J, with 4 bases between the two ends. The CDR3 consists of 11 residues. Germline CDR1 and CDR2: LGHNA and YNFKEQ. CDR3 loop: CASKDYNEQFF. The CDR3 region has the DNA TGTGCCAGCAAGGACTACAATGAGCAGTTCTTC.

This clonotype was seen many times. The CDR3 sequence is CASSSSREWSTDTQYF. CDR3 in DNA: TGTGCCAGCAGCTCTTCGAGGGAGTGGAGCACAGATACGCAGTATTTT. This sequence joins TRBV7-2 and TRBJ2-3, with D perhaps matching TRBD2 (5 bases). The CDR3 covers 16 residues. Germline V gene lookup returns CDR1 SGHTA and CDR2 FQGNSA. V gave up 4 bases and J gave up 0 bases, with 14 bases separating them.

This clonotype was found a few times. CDR3 residues: CASSYELHDWQETQYF. The DNA of the CDR3 is TGTGCCAGCAGCTACGAGCTTCATGATTGGCAAGAGACCCAGTACTTC. The V gene is TRBV7-9, the J gene TRBJ2-5; D not resolved. There are 16 residues in the CDR3. Between the trimmed V and J ends, which lost 4 bases and 2 bases, there was a span of 17 bases. CDR1 and CDR2 from the germline V gene are SEHNR and FQNEAQ (reference sequence).

This clonotype appeared once. One end of the junction fails to match germline, which may point to a read error. V gene TRBV4-1 combines with J gene TRBJ1-1; TRBD1 is a possible D gene (6 bases). This CDR3 has 15 residues. Germline CDR1 MGHRA, CDR2 YSYEKL. DNA for the CDR3: TGTGCCAGCAGCCAAGTCCGGACAGACAACACTGAAGCTTCCTTT. Translated: CASSQVRTDNTEASF.

This clonotype appeared many times. The chain uses TRBV30 and TRBJ2-2; D gene uncertain. Germline CDR1 is GTSNPN and CDR2 is SVGIG (reference sequence). The CDR3 is 13 residues long. The germline V and J ends were trimmed by 1 base and 4 bases, with 7 bases remaining between them. The CDR3 sequence is CAWSELATGELFF. Written as DNA, the CDR3 is TGTGCCTGGAGTGAGCTGGCCACCGGGGAGCTGTTTTTT.

Many counts were recorded for this clonotype. The chain joins TRBV12-3 or TRBV12-4 to TRBJ1-2; D gene ambiguous. This CDR3 has 16 amino acids. V was shortened by 1 base and J by 0 bases, with 12 bases between the two germline ends. The CDR3, as DNA: TGTGCCAGCAGTTTAGTTCGGTCAAACCCTAACTATGGCTACACCTTC. It is translated as CASSLVRSNPNYGYTF.

This clonotype came up many times. The V gene is TRBV24-1, the J gene TRBJ2-3; D gene unclear. The V gene's germline CDR1 is KGHDR and CDR2 SFDVKD. Trimming pared 9 bases from V and 1 base from J, leaving 10 bases between. The CDR3 contains 13 residues. DNA of the CDR3: TGTGCCACCTATTCTGACGGCACAGATACGCAGTATTTT. Its protein is CATYSDGTDTQYF.

This clonotype has at least ten counts. This chain uses TRBV20-1 with TRBJ2-3; the match to TRBD1 covers 7 bases. Germline-derived CDR1 and CDR2 are DFQATT and SNEGSKA (reference sequence). The CDR3 contains 14 residues. The V segment lost 6 bases and the J segment 2 bases; nucleotides outside the gene matches: 8. The CDR3 protein is CSAADRQATDTQYF. CDR3 DNA: TGCAGTGCGGCGGACAGGCAGGCCACAGATACGCAGTATTTT.

In its sample, this clonotype was seen many times. The CDR3 loop reads CASSLELSLGIWDTQYF. In nucleotides, the CDR3 is TGTGCCAGCAGCTTGGAACTTTCGCTGGGGATCTGGGATACGCAGTATTTT. This chain joins TRBV5-5 and TRBJ2-3; no clear D gene. The CDR3 runs to 17 residues. CDR1 and CDR2 from the germline V gene are SGHKS and YYEKEE (reference sequence). With 0 bases removed from V and 6 bases from J, the gap between germline ends came to 20 bases.

The sample holds many counts of this clonotype. The genes are TRBV12-3 or TRBV12-4 and TRBJ2-4; TRBD1 agrees at 7 bases. This CDR3 is 15 amino acids long. Trimming took 4 bases from V and 2 from J; bases not matched to a gene: 5. The CDR3: CASSSTGATKNIQYF. DNA for the CDR3: TGTGCCAGCAGTTCCACAGGGGCAACCAAAAACATTCAGTACTTC.

V gene TRBV6-5 combines with J gene TRBJ2-5; TRBD1 might be the D (5 bases). V gave up 7 bases and J gave up 5 bases, with 20 bases separating them. The CDR3 has 15 amino acids. Germline CDR1 is MNHEY and CDR2 is SVGAGI. The CDR3 reads CASTASLGRRETQYF. The CDR3 DNA reads as TGTGCCAGCACTGCGTCTCTGGGGCGCAGGGAGACCCAGTACTTC.

In the case of this clonotype: With a much larger clone just one base away, this may be a read error. The chain recombines TRBV28 with TRBJ2-1, with D perhaps assigned TRBD1 or TRBD2 (5 bases each). CDR1 is MDHEN, CDR2 SYDVKM, per germline. There are 15 residues in the CDR3. The CDR3 reads CASTFGTLLYNERFF. The CDR3 coding sequence is TGTGCCAGCACCTTTGGGACCCTACTATACAATGAGCGGTTCTTC.

A few counts support this clonotype. It is likely a read error, because the conserved phenylalanine at the end of the CDR3 is missing. The CDR3 reads CASSDDRWTEAFL. The CDR3 nucleotides read TGTGCCAGCAGCGATGATCGTTGGACTGAAGCTTTCCTT. V usage is TRBV3-1 and J usage is TRBJ1-1; D uncertain. The germline V gene has CDR1 LGHDT and CDR2 YNNKEL (reference sequence). Trimming removed 5 bases from V and 5 bases from J, with 12 bases in between. CDR3 length: 13 residues.

This clonotype was counted at least ten times. V is TRBV6-5 and J is TRBJ2-1, with D hard to call. CDR1 and CDR2 (germline): MNHEY, SVGAGI. V was trimmed by 5 bases and J by 10 bases, leaving 12 bases between them. This CDR3 has 12 residues. Here the CDR3 DNA reads TGTGCCAGCAGTAGACTCCCCTGGGAGCAGTTCTTC. The encoded protein is CASSRLPWEQFF.

Remarks on this clonotype: A much larger clone sits a single nucleotide away, making a read error possible. The chain joins TRBV29-1 to TRBJ2-3; 11 bases match TRBD1. Germline-derived CDR1 and CDR2 are SQVTM and ANQGSEA. The CDR3 totals 17 residues. The CDR3 DNA is TGCAGCGTTGAGCCTCTCCCGGACAGGGGGCTTTGGGATACGCAGTTTTTT. Protein: CSVEPLPDRGLWDTQFF.